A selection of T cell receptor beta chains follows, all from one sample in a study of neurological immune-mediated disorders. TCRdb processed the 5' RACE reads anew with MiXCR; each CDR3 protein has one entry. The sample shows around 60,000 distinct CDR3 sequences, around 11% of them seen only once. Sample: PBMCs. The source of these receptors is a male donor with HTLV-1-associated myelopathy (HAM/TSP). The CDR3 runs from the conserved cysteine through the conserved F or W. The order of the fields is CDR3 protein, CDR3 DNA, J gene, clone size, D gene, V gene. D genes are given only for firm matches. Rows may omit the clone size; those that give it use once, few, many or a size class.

cdr3_aa: CASSSPGGGNYNSPLHF; cdr3_nt: TGTGCCAGCAGTTCCCCAGGGGGAGGGAACTATAATTCACCCCTCCACTTT; j_call: TRBJ1-6; clone_size: .; d_call: TRBD1; v_call: TRBV28
cdr3_aa: CASIPGGAVGQTQYF; cdr3_nt: TGTGCCAGCATCCCGGGGGGGGCGGTAGGGCAGACCCAGTACTTC; j_call: TRBJ2-5; clone_size: many; d_call: TRBD2; v_call: TRBV12-3/TRBV12-4
cdr3_aa: CSARRGAGNEKLFF; cdr3_nt: TGCAGTGCTAGACGGGGGGCTGGTAATGAAAAACTGTTTTTT; j_call: TRBJ1-4; clone_size: many; d_call: .; v_call: TRBV20-1
cdr3_aa: CASSPPGTLSYEQYF; cdr3_nt: TGTGCCAGCAGTCCACCCGGGACACTCTCCTACGAGCAGTACTTC; j_call: TRBJ2-7; clone_size: many; d_call: .; v_call: TRBV12-3/TRBV12-4
cdr3_aa: CASSFQATGVTEAFF; cdr3_nt: TGCGCCAGCAGCTTCCAAGCTACAGGGGTTACTGAAGCTTTCTTT; j_call: TRBJ1-1; clone_size: many; d_call: TRBD1; v_call: TRBV5-1
cdr3_aa: CASSQGLDIYGYTF; cdr3_nt: TGTGCCAGCAGCCAAGGCCTGGACATCTATGGCTACACCTTC; j_call: TRBJ1-2; clone_size: many; d_call: .; v_call: TRBV3-1
cdr3_aa: CASSTSDPRGETQYF; cdr3_nt: TGTGCCAGTAGTACCTCCGACCCTCGCGGGGAGACCCAGTACTTC; j_call: TRBJ2-5; clone_size: many; d_call: .; v_call: TRBV19
cdr3_aa: CAISKGLASNEQFF; cdr3_nt: TGTGCCATCAGCAAGGGACTAGCTTCCAATGAGCAGTTCTTC; j_call: TRBJ2-1; clone_size: many; d_call: TRBD2; v_call: TRBV10-3
cdr3_aa: CASSRGGQETQYF; cdr3_nt: TGTGCCAGCTCGCGGGGGGGCCAAGAGACCCAGTACTTC; j_call: TRBJ2-5; clone_size: many; d_call: TRBD2; v_call: TRBV2
cdr3_aa: CATSDRDKHNEQFF; cdr3_nt: TGTGCCACCAGTGACCGGGACAAGCACAATGAGCAGTTCTTC; j_call: TRBJ2-1; clone_size: few; d_call: .; v_call: TRBV24-1